The rows below give T cell receptor beta chains drawn from one sample of a study of blood T cell repertoires in COVID-19. Sequencing used immunoSEQ multiplex PCR; TCRdb keeps in-frame clones, though not all of them. This table holds fewer than 80,000 clones, 85% to 90% found once. The sequencing sample was made of peripheral blood. These receptors were taken from a man aged 70-80 years with acute or convalescent COVID-19. CDR3s include the opening cysteine and the closing phenylalanine or tryptophan. D genes are given only for firm matches. Clone size is stated in some rows and not others, as once, few, many or a class when expanded.

>TRBJ2-1|TRBV7-3|TRBD2|NA
CASSSRLAGRGGYNEQFF
TGTGCCAGCAGCTCCCGACTAGCGGGAAGGGGAGGCTACAATGAGCAGTTCTTC
>TRBJ1-2|TRBV6-2/TRBV6-3|NA|NA
CASSPDSSLTF
TGTGCCAGCAGTCCGGACAGCTCTCTCACCTTC
>TRBJ1-6|TRBV7-9|NA|medium-sized
CASSFGYISPLHF
TGTGCCAGCAGCTTCGGGTATATATCACCCCTCCACTTT
>TRBJ2-1|TRBV20-1|TRBD2|NA
CSASGLAQSYNEQFF
TGCAGTGCTAGTGGACTAGCCCAGTCCTACAATGAGCAGTTCTTC
>TRBJ1-1|TRBV28|NA|once
CASSLAGAEAFF
TGTGCCAGCAGTTTAGCAGGGGCTGAAGCTTTCTTT
>TRBJ2-3|TRBV19|NA|NA
CASSIESGSDTQYF
TGTGCCAGTAGTATAGAATCAGGGTCCGATACGCAGTATTTT
>TRBJ2-1|TRBV29-1|TRBD2|NA
CSVVFTSGSPTGNEQFF
TGCAGCGTTGTCTTTACTAGCGGTTCTCCCACGGGGAATGAGCAGTTCTTC
>TRBJ1-6|TRBV18|NA|NA
CASRDTQNSPLHF
TGTGCCAGTAGGGACACACAGAATTCACCCCTCCACTTT
>TRBJ2-3|TRBV11-1|NA|NA
CASRGLSALTDTQYF
TGTGCCAGCAGAGGACTATCAGCACTCACAGATACGCAGTATTTT
>TRBJ1-6|TRBV9|NA|NA
CASSVGGGAYNSPLHF
TGTGCCAGCAGCGTAGGAGGGGGGGCCTATAATTCACCCCTCCACTTT
>TRBJ2-2|TRBV6-5|NA|NA
CASIGRVPNTGELFF
TGTGCCAGCATCGGCAGGGTTCCGAACACCGGGGAGCTGTTTTTT
>TRBJ1-5|TRBV30|NA|NA
CACGAANQPQHF
TGTGCCTGTGGGGCAGCGAATCAGCCCCAGCATTTT
>TRBJ2-6|TRBV5-4|NA|NA
CASSLDQASSGANVLTF
TGTGCCAGCAGCTTGGATCAGGCCAGCTCTGGGGCCAACGTCCTGACTTTC
>TRBJ1-6|TRBV7-9|NA|few
CASSSDVAPNLYNSPLHF
TGTGCCAGCAGCTCCGATGTAGCGCCGAATCTTTATAATTCACCCCTCCACTTT
>TRBJ2-7|TRBV6-6|NA|NA
CASTSPGLPYEQYF
TGTGCCAGCACCTCGCCGGGACTTCCCTACGAGCAGTACTTC
>TRBJ1-1|TRBV27|NA|NA
CASSPGFREAFF
TGTGCCAGCAGTCCCGGATTCAGGGAAGCTTTCTTT
>TRBJ1-2|TRBV19|NA|NA
CASSMSTGFYGYTF
TGTGCCAGTAGTATGTCCACGGGATTCTATGGCTACACCTTC
>TRBJ1-2|TRBV5-1|NA|NA
CASSLSGGESGYTF
TGCGCCAGCAGCTTGTCTGGGGGGGAGAGTGGCTACACCTTC
>TRBJ2-3|TRBV5-6|NA|once
CASSSIDRNTDTQYF
TGTGCCAGCAGTTCTATAGACAGAAACACAGATACGCAGTATTTT
>TRBJ1-4|TRBV7-9|TRBD1|NA
CASSPGQATNEKLFF
TGTGCCAGCAGTCCGGGACAGGCAACTAATGAAAAACTGTTTTTT
>TRBJ1-6|TRBV6-5|TRBD1|NA
CASSSSRQGRSPLHF
TGTGCCAGCAGTTCATCTAGACAGGGTCGATCACCCCTCCACTTT
>TRBJ2-5|TRBV27|NA|NA
CASTRGWGEQETQYF
TGTGCCAGCACTCGGGGCTGGGGGGAACAAGAGACCCAGTACTTC
>TRBJ2-1|TRBV7-3|NA|NA
CASSLTGTSTNNEQFF
TGTGCCAGCAGCCTCACCGGGACTTCAACTAACAATGAGCAGTTCTTC